The 15 T cell receptor beta chains listed next were all sequenced from one sample in a study of blood T cells in healthy people across ages. Through a sample-barcoded 5' primer and a J-beta primer mix, a second PCR was run for about 7 to 12 cycles. Using its own MiXCR run on the 5' RACE reads, TCRdb lists one record per CDR3 protein. The sample has under 950,000 distinct CDR3 sequences, about a fifth seen once; the top ten hold around 21%. The sequenced sample consisted of blood. The receptors come from a man between 65 and 80 years old in good health.

V gene TRBV29-1 combines with J gene TRBJ1-1; D ambiguous. This CDR3 has 13 amino acids. Per germline, CDR1 SQVTM and CDR2 ANQGSEA. The V gene lost 7 bases and the J gene lost 4 bases, with 16 bases spanning the gap. CDR3 nucleotide sequence: TGCAGCGGGCAAATCTCCCCCGGCACTGAAGCTTTCTTT. Encoded protein: CSGQISPGTEAFF.

This clonotype was counted at least ten times. The chain employs TRBV5-1 and TRBJ1-2, with TRBD1 as a possible D gene (6 bases). CDR1 SGHRS and CDR2 YFSETQ come from the germline V gene. V lost 4 bases to trimming and J lost 5 bases, with 12 bases between them. This CDR3 region has 13 residues. The CDR3 reads CASSQTGGYGYTF. The CDR3 nucleotides are TGCGCCAGCAGCCAGACAGGAGGATATGGCTACACCTTC.

This clonotype was observed a few times. The chain couples TRBV29-1 to TRBJ2-6, with D maybe TRBD1 (6 bases). From germline, CDR1 is SQVTM and CDR2 ANQGSEA. The CDR3 totals 16 residues. Between the trimmed V and J ends, which lost 7 bases and 1 base, there was a span of 17 bases. CDR3 region: CSAETGTGSGANVLTF. In nucleotides, the CDR3 is TGCAGCGCCGAGACAGGAACAGGGTCTGGGGCCAACGTCCTGACTTTC.

This chain uses TRBV20-1 with TRBJ2-3, with D perhaps TRBD1 or TRBD2 (7 bases each). V was trimmed by 5 bases and J by 0 bases, leaving 18 bases between them. Germline CDR1 reads DFQATT; CDR2 reads SNEGSKA (reference sequence). The CDR3 has 16 amino acids. The CDR3 loop reads CSAPRGSGISTDTQYF. The CDR3 DNA reads TGCAGTGCTCCCAGGGGGAGCGGGATTAGCACAGATACGCAGTATTTT.

The chain couples TRBV20-1 to TRBJ2-3; D may be TRBD2 (5 bases). V shed 5 bases and J shed 0 bases, with 21 bases lying between them. The CDR3 has 17 residues. The germline V gene has CDR1 DFQATT and CDR2 SNEGSKA (reference sequence). The CDR3 DNA sequence: TGCAGTGCTGAAATACCTTGGACTTCTACTAGCACAGATACGCAGTATTTT. Its protein is CSAEIPWTSTSTDTQYF.

The V call is TRBV6-1, the J call TRBJ2-5, with 8 bases fitting TRBD2. The CDR3 consists of 19 residues. V lost 6 bases, J lost 5 bases, and 23 bases stayed unmatched. In germline, CDR1 is MNHNS, CDR2 SASEGT. The CDR3 loop is CASSSSLTGTRPLRETQYF. CDR3 DNA: TGTGCCAGCAGCTCATCCCTCACCGGGACTAGACCCCTTAGGGAGACCCAGTACTTC.

There are a few counts of this clonotype. The CDR3 nucleotides are TGCGCCAGCAGCTTGGAACCGGTCCTGGATGGCTACACCTTC. Translated: CASSLEPVLDGYTF. The rearrangement uses TRBV5-1 and TRBJ1-2, with D uncertain. Germline V gives CDR1 SGHRS, CDR2 YFSETQ. V was cut by 0 bases and J by 6 bases, with 12 bases left in between. The CDR3 extends over 14 amino acids.

The chain carries TRBV27 and TRBJ2-6; D ambiguous. The CDR3 extends over 16 amino acids. The germline V gene encodes CDR1 MNHEY and CDR2 SMNVEV (reference sequence). Trimming left V 1 base short and J 3 bases short, with 10 bases between. As DNA, the CDR3 is TGTGCCAGCAGTTTATTCCCCCTTGGTGGGGCCAACGTCCTGACTTTC. Amino acid sequence: CASSLFPLGGANVLTF.

The V call is TRBV7-9, the J call TRBJ1-1; tentatively, D is TRBD1 (5 bases). Between the trimmed V and J ends, which lost 4 bases and 4 bases, there was a span of 16 bases. The CDR3 loop spans 15 amino acids. Germline CDR1 reads SEHNR; CDR2 reads FQNEAQ (reference sequence). The CDR3 DNA follows: TGTGCCAGCAGCTCAGGCGGGACCCGGACCACTGAAGCTTTCTTT. Translation gives CASSSGGTRTTEAFF.

This clonotype was observed a few times. The V call is TRBV20-1, the J call TRBJ2-1; D perhaps matches TRBD1 (6 bases). Per the germline V gene, CDR1 is DFQATT and CDR2 is SNEGSKA (reference sequence). The CDR3 covers 13 residues. The V and J ends lost 2 bases and 4 bases respectively, with 9 bases between them. CDR3 nucleotides: TGCAGTGCTAGAACTGGACAGTACAATGAGCAGTTCTTC. This gives the protein CSARTGQYNEQFF.

V usage is TRBV19 and J usage is TRBJ1-2; D unresolved. V lost 10 bases to trimming and J lost 4 bases, with 16 bases between them. CDR1 is LNHDA, CDR2 SQIVND, per germline (reference sequence). This CDR3 is 13 amino acids long. The CDR3 bases are TGTGCCACCTCAGACGGAGTTCTCTATGGCTACACCTTC. This codes for CATSDGVLYGYTF.

This clonotype was found a few times. V and J are TRBV15 and TRBJ2-3; 8 positions match TRBD2. V lost 7 bases, J lost 0 bases, and 3 bases stayed unmatched. Germline V gene data show CDR1 as LNHNV and CDR2 as YYDKDF (reference sequence). The CDR3 length is 14 residues. CDR3 amino acids: CATNGGGSTDTQYF. DNA of the CDR3: TGTGCCACCAATGGCGGGGGGAGCACAGATACGCAGTATTTT.

This chain uses TRBV14 with TRBJ2-7; D is perhaps TRBD1 or TRBD2 (6 bases each). Germline CDR1 reads SGHDN; CDR2 reads FVKESK. The CDR3 runs to 14 residues. V was pared by 0 bases and J by 7 bases, with 13 bases between. This chain's CDR3 is CASSQDPRGGEQYF. The CDR3 DNA follows: TGTGCCAGCAGCCAAGATCCCAGGGGAGGAGAGCAGTACTTC.

This clonotype was seen a few times. The chain couples TRBV12-3 or TRBV12-4 to TRBJ2-3; TRBD2 matches 12 bases. This CDR3 has 15 amino acids. The ends lost 6 bases at V and 5 bases at J; junction bases unmatched: 6. Here the CDR3 reads CASSKTSGRRDTQYF. CDR3 sequence (DNA): TGTGCCAGCAGCAAGACTAGCGGGAGACGAGATACGCAGTATTTT.

V gene TRBV5-4 combines with J gene TRBJ2-7, with TRBD2 identical over 8 bases. Near its end, the DNA agrees better with TRBJ2-1, so the J call may be wrong. CDR3 size: 16 residues. CDR1 is SGHNT and CDR2 is YYREEE in the germline V gene (reference sequence). The CDR3 nucleotides read TGTGCCAGCAGCTTGGCCGTACTAGCGGCTTACAATGAGCAGTTCTTC. Protein product: CASSLAVLAAYNEQFF.